A few counts support the clone carrying this T cell receptor beta chain. The antigen is unknown. The sample is drawn from a study of T cells in Graves' hyperthyroidism and ophthalmopathy. General study findings and limits: Prediction of ophthalmopathy progression came a median approximately 6 months pre-onset.

V shed 7 bases and J 8 bases; nucleotides not matched to a gene: 20. Germline V lookup: CDR1 SGDLS, CDR2 YYNGEE. The CDR3 extends over 17 amino acids. RNA transcripts yielded amplified TCR beta CDR3 regions. TCR CDR3 underwent first-round RT-PCR with the HTBI primer set. TCRdb ran MiXCR on the multiplex PCR reads and lists one entry per CDR3 protein. The sample contains fewer than 750,000 distinct CDR3 sequences, approximately 14% of which appear only once. PBMCs were derived from 7.5 to 10 ml fresh peripheral blood. This clonotype was obtained from a woman aged 45 to 65 with Graves' ophthalmopathy. Sequenced input: blood. The rearrangement uses TRBV9 and TRBJ2-1; 8 bases line up with TRBD2. The CDR3 DNA is TGTGCCAGCGGGAAAAGCGGGAGCGTCTCTACATTCGATGAGCAGTTCTTC. Its translation is CASGKSGSVSTFDEQFF.